These 28 T cell receptor beta chains were all obtained from the same sample, sequenced in a study of cytomegalovirus exposure and HLA in healthy donors. The PCR used 60 Vbeta and 13 Jbeta primers. Some clones are missing from TCRdb's copy, which holds only in-frame ones; the method was immunoSEQ multiplex PCR. The repertoire has some 180,000 clones, around 78% of them found once; the top ten carry 1.5% to 2%. The specimen was PBMCs. The origin of the receptors is a man younger than 40 in good health and CMV-seronegative.

The CDR3 loop is CANGAGGNTGELFF. DNA for the CDR3: TGTGCCAACGGTGCGGGAGGTAACACCGGGGAGCTGTTTTTT. The V and J genes are TRBV6-6 and TRBJ2-2; 8 positions match TRBD2. The V segment lost 10 bases and the J segment 2 bases; nucleotides outside the gene matches: 6. The CDR3 consists of 14 residues. Germline V lookup: CDR1 MNHNY, CDR2 SVGAGI (reference sequence).

The chain couples TRBV7-3 to TRBJ2-1, with D possibly TRBD2 on 6 matching bases. Trimming shortened V by 5 bases and J by 1 base, and 6 bases separated the two germline ends. The CDR3 is 13 residues long. Germline CDR1 is SGHTA and CDR2 is FQGTGA. As DNA, the CDR3 is TGTGCCAGCAGCGGGACTTCCTACAATGAGCAGTTCTTC. Protein product: CASSGTSYNEQFF.

CDR3 DNA: TGCGCCAGCAGCCAAGTGGGCAGGGGGCAGACTAATGAAAAACTGTTTTTT. It codes for CASSQVGRGQTNEKLFF. J is TRBJ1-4 and V is TRBV4-1, with TRBD1 matching over 8 bases. Germline assignment: CDR1 MGHRA and CDR2 YSYEKL. V shed 1 base and J 2 bases; nucleotides not matched to a gene: 6. The CDR3 has 17 amino acids.

The chain has TRBV6-5 and TRBJ1-5, with a tentative D call TRBD1 (5 bases). The CDR3 is 13 residues long. The germline CDR1 and CDR2 sequences are MNHEY and SVGAGI. V lost 4 bases, J lost 5 bases, and 9 bases lay in between. CDR3 region: CASSFATDQPQHF. In DNA, the CDR3 is TGTGCCAGCAGTTTCGCGACAGATCAGCCCCAGCATTTT.

The V gene is TRBV4-1, the J gene TRBJ2-7, with TRBD2 matching 10 bases. After removal of 3 bases from V and 5 bases from J, the junction contained 7 bases not matched to a gene. The CDR3 extends over 15 amino acids. The germline CDR1 and CDR2 sequences are MGHRA and YSYEKL. CDR3 coding DNA: TGCGCCAGCAGCCAGGGCACTAGCGGGGTCGACGAGCAGTACTTC. Its protein is CASSQGTSGVDEQYF.

This clone was observed a few times. The chain employs TRBV6-6 and TRBJ1-1; D call uncertain. CDR1 MNHNY and CDR2 SVGAGI come from the germline V gene (reference sequence). V shed 5 bases and J shed 5 bases, with 9 bases lying between them. The CDR3 consists of 12 residues. CDR3 loop: CASSRPGTEAFF. The CDR3, as DNA: TGTGCCAGCAGTCGGCCCGGGACTGAAGCTTTCTTT.

The genes are TRBV19 and TRBJ2-3; 7 positions match TRBD1. This CDR3 comprises 14 residues. With 5 bases clipped from V and 2 bases from J, the junction kept 4 bases outside the gene matches. Germline values: CDR1 LNHDA, CDR2 SQIVND (reference sequence). The CDR3 here is CASSSQGYTDTQYF. DNA of the CDR3: TGTGCCAGTAGTTCACAGGGGTACACAGATACGCAGTATTTT.

The table lists this clone with a few counts. This chain links TRBV6-5 with TRBJ1-1; no definite D call. The CDR3 sequence is 14 residues long. Germline-derived CDR1 and CDR2 are MNHEY and SVGAGI. Trimming pared 2 bases from V and 2 bases from J, leaving 9 bases between. The CDR3 loop reads CASSYRGRNTEAFF. CDR3 in DNA: TGTGCCAGCAGTTACCGCGGGCGTAACACTGAAGCTTTCTTT.

The chain's CDR3 is CASRRLAGDNEQFF. For the CDR3, the DNA is TGTGCCAGCAGGAGACTAGCGGGAGACAATGAGCAGTTCTTC. The chain couples TRBV6-1 to TRBJ2-1, with 12 bases that match TRBD2. The CDR3 consists of 14 residues. Germline-derived CDR1 and CDR2 are MNHNS and SASEGT. V shed 6 bases and J 5 bases; nucleotides not matched to a gene: 2.

This rearrangement joins TRBV5-4 to TRBJ1-1, with D perhaps matching TRBD1 (5 bases). V was clipped by 4 bases and J by 11 bases, with 18 bases between them. Looked up from germline, CDR1 is SGHNT and CDR2 is YYREEE (reference sequence). This CDR3 contains 13 residues. In DNA form, the CDR3 reads TGTGCCAGCAGCCTACCCTCTGGGGGGGAGGCTTTCTTT. It is translated as CASSLPSGGEAFF.

The rearrangement joins TRBV11-2 to TRBJ2-7, with TRBD1 identical over 8 bases. The CDR3 is 15 amino acids. Germline trimming cut 3 bases from V and 3 bases from J; bases unmatched to any gene: 7. CDR1 is SGHAT and CDR2 is FQNNGV in the germline V gene. This CDR3 reads CASSFAGTGLYEQYF. The CDR3 DNA follows: TGTGCCAGCAGCTTCGCCGGGACAGGCCTCTACGAGCAGTACTTC.

The rearrangement joins TRBV13 to TRBJ2-1, with D possibly matching TRBD1 (5 bases). Per germline, CDR1 PRHDT and CDR2 FYEKMQ (reference sequence). CDR3 size: 18 residues. V gave up 1 base and J gave up 1 base, with 17 bases separating them. The CDR3 sequence: CASSLEGRRGRSYNEQFF. In DNA form, the CDR3 reads TGTGCCAGCAGCTTAGAGGGCCGTAGGGGTAGGTCCTACAATGAGCAGTTCTTC.

The J gene is TRBJ2-1, the V gene TRBV29-1; the match to TRBD2 covers 13 bases. The V gene's germline CDR1 is SQVTM and CDR2 ANQGSEA. Germline trimming cut 1 base from V and 4 bases from J; bases unmatched to any gene: 7. This CDR3 comprises 17 residues. CDR3 bases: TGCAGCGTTGAAGGGGAGGGACTAGCGGGAAGGTACAATGAGCAGTTCTTC. This translates into CSVEGEGLAGRYNEQFF.

V usage is TRBV5-1 and J usage is TRBJ1-6; possible D gene TRBD1, 6 bases. Germline CDR1 SGHRS, CDR2 YFSETQ. V was pared by 5 bases and J by 14 bases, with 14 bases between. The CDR3 loop spans 12 amino acids. CDR3 amino acids: CASRQGWESLHF. The CDR3 coding sequence is TGCGCCAGCAGGCAGGGGTGGGAGTCCCTCCACTTT.

The chain links TRBV6-4 to TRBJ1-2, with 9 bases that match TRBD1. Trimming took 2 bases from V and 2 from J; bases not matched to a gene: 15. The CDR3 has 19 residues. Germline V CDR1 and CDR2: MRHNA, SNTAGT. CDR3 in amino acids: CASSDTWRGRTGANYGYTF. The CDR3 DNA follows: TGTGCCAGCAGTGACACATGGAGGGGAAGGACAGGGGCGAACTATGGCTACACCTTC.

This clone was detected a few times. The CDR3 bases are TGCGCCAGCAGGGCTCGGGAGGCAACTAATGAAAAACTGTTTTTT. This sequence encodes CASRAREATNEKLFF. The chain couples TRBV5-1 to TRBJ1-4; D is ambiguous. CDR1 and CDR2 (germline): SGHRS, YFSETQ. V gave up 5 bases and J gave up 0 bases, with 11 bases separating them. The CDR3 loop spans 15 amino acids.

The chain is built from TRBV2 and TRBJ2-7; weak D call: TRBD2 (6 bases). Germline V gives CDR1 SNHLY, CDR2 FYNNEI. This CDR3 contains 13 residues. Trimming left V 8 bases short and J 0 bases short, with 11 bases between. The CDR3 nucleotides read TGTGCCAGCGGTCAGCGGGCCTCCTACGAGCAGTACTTC. Its protein product is CASGQRASYEQYF.

The V call is TRBV9, the J call TRBJ1-1, with unresolved D. This CDR3 contains 14 residues. The V end lost 4 bases, the J end lost 2 bases, and 12 bases lay between the germline ends. CDR1 is SGDLS, CDR2 YYNGEE, per germline. CDR3 sequence reads: CASSSSEINTEAFF. The CDR3 bases are TGTGCCAGCAGCTCCTCGGAGATTAACACTGAAGCTTTCTTT.

The chain employs TRBV29-1 and TRBJ2-2, with a possible D match to TRBD2 (6 bases). The V gene lost 0 bases and the J gene lost 3 bases, with 14 bases spanning the gap. The CDR3 length is 16 residues. Germline V CDR1 and CDR2: SQVTM, ANQGSEA. The CDR3 coding sequence is TGCAGCGTTGAAGATTGGCGCGGGGCGCACACCGGGGAGCTGTTTTTT. Translated, it gives CSVEDWRGAHTGELFF.

The rearrangement links TRBV27 to TRBJ2-1; D is possibly TRBD2 (6 bases). Germline lookup yields CDR1 MNHEY and CDR2 SMNVEV (reference sequence). The CDR3 runs 13 residues. The V and J ends lost 1 base and 6 bases respectively, with 7 bases between them. The CDR3 is CASSLWDSNEQFF. The CDR3 DNA reads as TGTGCCAGCAGTTTATGGGACTCCAATGAGCAGTTCTTC.

The table lists this clone with a count of one. CDR3 DNA: TGTGCCAGCAGTTTCTACGGACAGGGTGAAGCTTTCTTT. Encoded protein: CASSFYGQGEAFF. The V and J genes are TRBV27 and TRBJ1-1; 8 bases fit TRBD1. Per germline, CDR1 MNHEY and CDR2 SMNVEV (reference sequence). CDR3 length: 13 residues. V trimming: 3 bases; J trimming: 7 bases; junction bases outside the gene matches: 4.

The chain combines TRBV6-1 with TRBJ2-7; D possibly corresponds to TRBD1 (6 bases). V lost 8 bases and J 2 bases, leaving 7 bases between the germline ends. CDR1 MNHNS and CDR2 SASEGT come from the germline V gene. CDR3 size: 11 residues. The DNA for the CDR3 is TGTGCCAGCTGGGACACCTACGAGCAGTACTTC. The encoded protein is CASWDTYEQYF.

The chain has TRBV2 and TRBJ2-2; 8 nucleotides match TRBD2. There are 17 residues in the CDR3. With V trimmed by 1 base and J by 6 bases, 10 bases remained unmatched. Per germline, CDR1 SNHLY and CDR2 FYNNEI. The DNA for the CDR3 is TGTGCCAGCAGTGAAGTGGGACTAGTCCAGTTCCCCGGGGAGCTGTTTTTT. Amino acid sequence: CASSEVGLVQFPGELFF.

The V gene is TRBV4-2, the J gene TRBJ2-7; D perhaps matches TRBD2 (5 bases). The CDR3 is 12 amino acids. CDR1 and CDR2 (germline): LGHNA, YNFKEQ. The V and J ends lost 5 bases and 4 bases respectively, with 9 bases between them. Here the CDR3 reads CASSGSGYEQYF. The CDR3 DNA reads TGTGCCAGCAGCGGGAGTGGGTACGAGCAGTACTTC.

The chain is built from TRBV18 and TRBJ1-5; 8 bases line up with TRBD1. V shed 3 bases, J shed 0 bases, and the junction held 7 bases outside the gene matches. The CDR3 loop spans 17 amino acids. Germline V gene data show CDR1 as KGHSH and CDR2 as LQKENI. The CDR3 sequence: CASSPLQGGNSNQPQHF. The CDR3 DNA follows: TGTGCCAGCTCACCTTTACAGGGGGGGAATAGCAATCAGCCCCAGCATTTT.

This clone appeared a few times. Other DNA sequences in this sample translate to the same CDR3. The rearrangement links TRBV11-2 to TRBJ2-2; 14 nucleotides agree with TRBD2. Germline V gene lookup returns CDR1 SGHAT and CDR2 FQNNGV. V trimming: 5 bases; J trimming: 5 bases; junction bases outside the gene matches: 4. The CDR3 has 16 residues. Here the CDR3 DNA reads TGTGCCAGCAGCCCATGGACTAGCGGGGGGACCGGGGAGCTGTTTTTT. Protein sequence: CASSPWTSGGTGELFF.

The genes are TRBV7-2 and TRBJ1-6, with no clear D. The CDR3 extends over 12 amino acids. Trimming took 3 bases from V and 5 from J, leaving 2 bases between them. Per germline, CDR1 SGHTA and CDR2 FQGNSA. CDR3 sequence (DNA): TGTGCCAGCAGCTTTAATAATTCACCCCTCCACTTT. This gives the protein CASSFNNSPLHF.

A few counts support this clone. V is TRBV10-1 and J is TRBJ1-1, with D unresolved. Germline V gene sequence: CDR1 WNHNN, CDR2 SYGVQD (reference sequence). V gave up 0 bases and J gave up 4 bases, with 12 bases separating them. This CDR3 is built from 15 residues. CDR3 sequence (DNA): TGCGCCAGCAGTGAGTCGTTTGAGGGAGGCACTGAAGCTTTCTTT. Translation: CASSESFEGGTEAFF.